These 15 T cell receptor beta chains originate from one sample sequenced in a study of cytomegalovirus exposure and HLA in healthy donors. PCR primers comprised 60 Vbeta and 13 Jbeta primers. Sequencing used immunoSEQ multiplex PCR; TCRdb keeps in-frame clones, though not all of them. The sample records roughly 140,000 clones, over 60% being singletons. Input material: PBMCs. These receptors were taken from a woman in her thirties in good health and CMV-seropositive.

The rearrangement links TRBV4-1 to TRBJ1-4; D gene ambiguous. The V gene's germline CDR1 is MGHRA and CDR2 YSYEKL. The germline V and J ends were trimmed by 0 bases and 8 bases, with 19 bases remaining between them. The CDR3 spans 17 residues. CDR3 in amino acids: CASSQDRDGTAGEKLFF. CDR3 bases: TGCGCCAGCAGCCAAGATCGAGACGGTACTGCGGGGGAAAAACTGTTTTTT.

The chain carries TRBV2 and TRBJ1-1; the D gene is possibly TRBD1 (6 bases). Germline V gives CDR1 SNHLY, CDR2 FYNNEI. This CDR3 spans 15 amino acids. V lost 3 bases to trimming and J lost 7 bases, with 18 bases between them. The CDR3 loop is CASSEWGREKNEAFF. The CDR3 coding sequence is TGTGCCAGCAGTGAGTGGGGGCGGGAGAAAAATGAAGCTTTCTTT.

V gene TRBV21-1 combines with J gene TRBJ1-1. TRBV21-1 is a documented pseudogene. The CDR3 loop spans 17 amino acids. CDR3 residues: CASSNYMAASKETEAFF. The CDR3 nucleotides read TGTGCCAGCAGCAACTATATGGCCGCCTCGAAGGAGACTGAAGCTTTCTTT.

Notes on this clone: At the DNA level, this CDR3 is encoded by other sequences in the same sample as well. The chain joins TRBV4-2 to TRBJ2-5; maybe TRBD1 (7 bases). V lost 1 base and J 4 bases, leaving 13 bases between the germline ends. The germline V gene encodes CDR1 LGHNA and CDR2 YNFKEQ. The CDR3 runs 15 residues. CDR3 sequence (DNA): TGTGCCAGCAGCCAAGGTCCAGGGGGAGGAGAGACCCAGTACTTC. Its protein is CASSQGPGGGETQYF.

This clone appeared once. This chain joins TRBV5-4 and TRBJ2-7, with a tentative D call TRBD2 (6 bases). V dropped 4 bases and J dropped 4 bases, with 12 bases sitting between them. The germline V gene encodes CDR1 SGHNT and CDR2 YYREEE (reference sequence). The CDR3 has 13 amino acids. The CDR3: CASSPEGLYEQYF. The CDR3 coding sequence is TGTGCCAGCAGCCCGGAGGGCCTTTACGAGCAGTACTTC.

This clone was observed a single time. The genes are TRBV25-1 and TRBJ2-1, with 8 positions matching TRBD2. The CDR3 runs 14 residues. Germline loops: CDR1 MGHDK, CDR2 SYGVNS. V lost 3 bases and J lost 6; bases outside the gene matches: 4. This chain's CDR3 is CASSDPGGANEQFF. As DNA, the CDR3 is TGTGCCAGCAGTGACCCGGGAGGGGCCAATGAGCAGTTCTTC.

The chain employs TRBV5-1 and TRBJ2-1, with 10 positions matching TRBD2. Germline CDR1 is SGHRS and CDR2 is YFSETQ. The CDR3 sequence is 15 residues long. V dropped 1 base and J dropped 7; count of bases not matched to a gene: 5. CDR3 sequence (DNA): TGCGCCAGCAGCTTGAAAATTAGCGGGAGGAATGAGCAGTTCTTC. Amino acid sequence: CASSLKISGRNEQFF.

V usage is TRBV6-5 and J usage is TRBJ1-1, with a possible D match to TRBD1 (5 bases). The germline V gene has CDR1 MNHEY and CDR2 SVGAGI. This CDR3 is built from 14 residues. V lost 2 bases and J lost 4, with 11 bases in between. The CDR3 bases are TGTGCCAGCAGTTACGGCAGGGTGGGCACTGAAGCTTTCTTT. It yields the protein CASSYGRVGTEAFF.

This clone came up a few times. This rearrangement joins TRBV27 to TRBJ2-1, with D unresolved. Germline CDR1 MNHEY, CDR2 SMNVEV (reference sequence). The CDR3 has 13 amino acids. V was shortened by 6 bases and J by 9 bases, with 15 bases between the two germline ends. CDR3 nucleotide sequence: TGTGCCAGCAGCTCCCCACCGGGTCTTGAGCAGTTCTTC. Translating gives CASSSPPGLEQFF.

The chain recombines TRBV5-6 with TRBJ2-7; 12 bases line up with TRBD1. The CDR3 totals 13 residues. Germline CDR1 SGHDT, CDR2 YYEEEE. After removal of 4 bases from V and 7 bases from J, the junction contained 3 bases not matched to a gene. CDR3 bases: TGTGCCAGCAGCCGGGACAGGGGGCAAGAGCAGTACTTC. Protein sequence: CASSRDRGQEQYF.

The V call is TRBV9, the J call TRBJ2-1; 15 nucleotides match TRBD2. Germline CDR1 reads SGDLS; CDR2 reads YYNGEE. This CDR3 comprises 18 residues. J lost 0 bases, V lost 3 bases, and 4 bases had no gene match. In DNA form, the CDR3 reads TGTGCCAGCAGCGGCGGGACTAGCGGGGGGAGCTCCTACAATGAGCAGTTCTTC. It translates to CASSGGTSGGSSYNEQFF.

This clone was seen a few times. This chain joins TRBV4-2 and TRBJ1-6; 10 bases map to TRBD1. CDR1 is LGHNA and CDR2 is YNFKEQ in the germline V gene. Trimming at V came to 3 bases and at J to 7 bases, leaving 6 bases not matched to a gene. The CDR3 spans 16 residues. The DNA of the CDR3 is TGTGCCAGCAGCCAGGGACAGGGGATAAACAATTCACCCCTCCACTTT. Residues: CASSQGQGINNSPLHF.

The chain joins TRBV5-5 to TRBJ2-7; perhaps TRBD2 as D (6 bases). The CDR3 is made up of 14 amino acids. V was clipped by 4 bases and J by 2 bases, with 13 bases between them. The V gene's germline CDR1 is SGHKS and CDR2 YYEKEE (reference sequence). CDR3 bases: TGTGCCAGCAGCAGGGACTTAAGGCCCTACGAGCAGTACTTC. Encoded protein: CASSRDLRPYEQYF. Filled out from reference TRBV5-5 and TRBJ2-7, the complete variable domain reads DAGVTQSPTHLIKTRGQQVTLRCSPISGHKSVSWYQQVLGQGPQFIFQYYEKEERGRGNFPDRFSARQFPNYSSELNVNALLLGDSALYLCASSRDLRPYEQYFGPGTRLTVT.

This chain joins TRBV6-5 and TRBJ2-7; 8 positions match TRBD1. Trimming cost V 6 bases and J 3 bases; bases outside gene matches: 10. The germline gives CDR1 MNHEY, CDR2 SVGAGI. This CDR3 has 15 residues. This chain's CDR3 is CASSARTGSHYEQYF. In DNA form, the CDR3 reads TGTGCCAGCAGCGCCCGGACAGGGTCCCACTACGAGCAGTACTTC.

The chain carries TRBV30 and TRBJ2-5; the match to TRBD2 covers 7 bases. V lost 2 bases, J lost 1 base, and 10 bases stayed unmatched. The CDR3 covers 16 residues. Germline assignment: CDR1 GTSNPN and CDR2 SVGIG (reference sequence). The CDR3 DNA is TGTGCCTGGAGTCCCCTAAGCGGGAAGTTCCAAGAGACCCAGTACTTC. It encodes CAWSPLSGKFQETQYF.